The 9 T cell receptor beta chains below come from one sample, sequenced in a study of persistence of HIV-infected CD4 T cells. An overlapping HIV-1 Gag peptide pool stimulated these cells at 0.95 to 1 ug/peptide/mL. Sorting of responding CD4+ T cells relied on upregulated CD40 ligand together with CD69. The antigens of these receptors remain unknown. The immunoSEQ assay was version 4, run in survey mode. The protocol was immunoSEQ multiplex PCR, while the TCRdb copy is restricted to in-frame clones and leaves out a portion. The sample consists of roughly 20,000 clones, 65% of them appearing once. Specimen: CD4+ T cells sorted from PBMCs after roughly 20-hour stimulation, collected from a patient who received antiretroviral therapy. The source is an adult woman with HIV who was CMV-seropositive.

The chain combines TRBV2 with TRBJ1-5, with a possible D match to TRBD1 (5 bases). V was clipped by 3 bases and J by 3 bases, with 15 bases between them. Per the germline V gene, CDR1 is SNHLY and CDR2 is FYNNEI. The CDR3 contains 16 residues. The CDR3 bases are TGTGCCAGCAGTGATCGGGCAGGAGGGGCCAATCAGCCCCAGCATTTT. Its protein is CASSDRAGGANQPQHF.

The gene calls are TRBV4-1 and TRBJ1-2, with D maybe TRBD1 (5 bases). CDR3 length equals 15 residues. Trimming took 0 bases from V and 4 from J, leaving 12 bases between them. Germline V lookup: CDR1 MGHRA, CDR2 YSYEKL. CDR3 coding DNA: TGCGCCAGCAGCCAAGAATGGGGCAGAGGCTATGGCTACACCTTC. Protein product: CASSQEWGRGYGYTF.

Only a few counts were recorded for this clone. This chain uses TRBV6-5 with TRBJ1-5; 10 bases are a match to TRBD1. Germline assignment: CDR1 MNHEY and CDR2 SVGAGI. The trim removed 9 bases at V and 4 bases at J, leaving 6 bases unmatched. The CDR3 contains 14 residues. CDR3 coding DNA: TGTGCCAGTAGACAGGGGGCTTTTAATCAGCCCCAGCATTTT. This translates into CASRQGAFNQPQHF.

This clone was observed once. The chain has TRBV24-1 and TRBJ2-2; D uncertain. CDR3 length: 12 residues. From germline, CDR1 is KGHDR and CDR2 SFDVKD. Trimming cost V 9 bases and J 3 bases, with 7 bases left between them. CDR3 loop: CATLSDTGELFF. The DNA for the CDR3 is TGTGCCACCCTGTCGGACACCGGGGAGCTGTTTTTT.

The genes are TRBV2 and TRBJ1-2, with a possible D match to TRBD1 (5 bases). This CDR3 comprises 12 residues. CDR1 SNHLY and CDR2 FYNNEI come from the germline V gene. Trimming removed 7 bases from V and 7 bases from J, with 13 bases in between. This CDR3 is CASTPGGAGYTF. The CDR3 DNA follows: TGTGCCAGCACCCCGGGGGGAGCTGGCTACACCTTC. Based on the CDR3 plus reference TRBV2 and TRBJ1-2, the full variable domain is EPEVTQTPSHQVTQMGQEVILRCVPISNHLYFYWYRQILGQKVEFLVSFYNNEISEKSEIFDDQFSVERPDGSNFTLKIRSTKLEDSAMYFCASTPGGAGYTFGSGTRLTVV.

The V call is TRBV27, the J call TRBJ1-2; the D is unclear. This CDR3 contains 14 residues. V was trimmed by 0 bases and J by 2 bases, leaving 7 bases between them. The germline CDR1 and CDR2 sequences are MNHEY and SMNVEV (reference sequence). CDR3: CASSLSGRNYGYTF. In DNA form, the CDR3 reads TGTGCCAGCAGTTTATCAGGACGGAACTATGGCTACACCTTC.

CDR3 in amino acids: CASSWAPTNTEAFF. CDR3 sequence (DNA): TGTGCCTCATCATGGGCGCCGACGAACACTGAAGCTTTCTTT. This chain joins TRBV5-4 and TRBJ1-1; D is uncertain. Trimming took off 10 bases at V and 1 base at J, with 17 bases between the two ends. CDR3 length equals 14 residues. The germline V gene encodes CDR1 SGHNT and CDR2 YYREEE (reference sequence).

The rearrangement links TRBV18 to TRBJ2-6, with no clear D. V shed 3 bases and J shed 0 bases, with 6 bases lying between them. The CDR3 spans 15 residues. Germline V gene sequence: CDR1 KGHSH, CDR2 LQKENI. In DNA form, the CDR3 reads TGTGCCAGCTCACCTTCCCTCTCTGGGGCCAACGTCCTGACTTTC. Translated: CASSPSLSGANVLTF.

This clone was counted a few times. The CDR3 bases are TGTGCCAGCTCTCCAAGGGTAGCCGGTAACACAGATACGCAGTATTTT. This encodes CASSPRVAGNTDTQYF. The J gene is TRBJ2-3, the V gene TRBV18, with D unresolved. Germline V gene sequence: CDR1 KGHSH, CDR2 LQKENI. Trimming cost V 6 bases and J 2 bases, with 18 bases left between them. CDR3 length: 16 residues.